This T cell receptor beta chain emerged from a study of PD-L1 blockade in urothelial cancer (dated by TCRdb to the late 2010s). Some background on the complete study: Every patient began therapy at some point between 2013 and 2015 and was given atezolizumab 1,200 mg intravenously every 3 weeks. About 90% of the roughly 29 patients were males with bladder-origin urothelial cancer, and about two thirds of the roughly 30 reported a prior smoking history. An ECOG performance status of 0 or 1 was recorded for the patients, and 0 to 3 prior chemotherapy regimens had been received by the patients. Blood samples were analyzed at 3 weeks after treatment start (second dose) and at 6 weeks after treatment start. A median of around 150,000 T cells and roughly 80,000 unique TCRs was obtained from blood samples, and a median clonality of approximately 0.08 was observed. The study, an exploratory multi-omic analysis, examined somatic, immune and clinical correlates of response to PD-L1 blockade with atezolizumab in urothelial cancer. Pretreatment tumor samples, along with matched peripheral blood serially collected before and after atezolizumab treatment, were subjected to TCR sequencing. Durable clinical benefit was defined as progression-free survival longer than 6 months, and TCR features were also tested against progression-free and overall survival. In the same patients who had TCR sequencing, pretreatment tumors also underwent whole exome sequencing and RNA sequencing. Fewer than ten patients reached durable clinical benefit, while about 19 patients did not. Approximately 29 patients had pretreatment blood TCR-seq, around 25 had at least one posttreatment blood collection, and around 25 had tumor TCR-seq.

A total of about 31 patients with locally advanced or metastatic urothelial carcinoma, treated at Memorial Sloan Kettering on a trial protocol, made up the cohort. Peripheral blood mononuclear cells were collected pretreatment and during treatment, at between 1 and 8 total time points per patient. The Qiagen DNeasy Blood extraction kit was used to purify genomic DNA from total PBMCs and tumor samples. PBMCs were collected pretreatment and during treatment, and were isolated and stored as previously described. Concerning this clone itself: Its cognate antigen has yet to be identified. Base qualities are missing; no much larger clone stands one base away.

What the work shows at the level of the full study, not this receptor alone: Because the sample size was small (n ≈ 30) and many of the analyses were exploratory, the results are meant to be hypothesis-generating. A pretreatment peripheral blood TCR clonality below the median was linked to improved progression-free and overall survival. At 3 weeks after the start of treatment, tumor-associated TCR clones in peripheral blood had expanded more in patients with durable benefit (n ≈ 22, p = 0.022).

Each PCR received spiked-in synthetic TCR analog templates so that absolute template abundance could be estimated from read counts. TCRbeta CDR3 regions were amplified from genomic DNA with bias-controlled V and J gene primers using the immunoSEQ assay. Sequencing of rearranged TCRbeta segments was performed at approximately 20X coverage. Turning to the authors' computational methods: Sequencing errors were corrected by clustering and CDR3s were annotated against IMGT to assign V, D and J genes. Out-of-frame and stop-codon sequences were excluded, and only productive TCRbeta rearrangements were used in downstream analyses. To compute clonality, Shannon entropy was normalized by the log of the number of unique productive sequences and then subtracted from one. Fisher's exact test with Benjamini-Hochberg correction, at a threshold of adjusted p below 0.01, was used to find clones that differed between time points or between blood and tumor. Sourced from immuneACCESS, this table was stored by TCRdb with only in-frame sequences that have V and J called. A share of the clones is absent; for the studies checked, an unresolved V gene accounts for under half, and the remainder has no known explanation. V and J calls plus clone size are reproduced from that table; the DNA served to infer D and trimming. This sample comprises around 100,000 clones, 70% to 90% of them detected only once. Jointly, the top ten make up about 2.4% of the sample.

This TCR derives from a man aged 50 to 59 with urothelial cancer. The starting material was PBMCs, obtained around atezolizumab (anti-PD-L1) treatment.

The bases are TGTGCCAGTAGCCTGGAGGGACTAGCGGGGACAGATACGCAGTATTTT. This encodes CASSLEGLAGTDTQYF. The V and J genes are TRBV19 and TRBJ2-3, with 13 central nucleotides matching TRBD2. V trim: 6 bases; J trim: 3 bases; unmatched bases: 6. Measured from the cysteine to the phenylalanine, the CDR3 is 16 residues long. The retained sequence is limited to the CDR3, 48 bases, with the frame set at the first base. CDR1 and CDR2, looked up from the germline V gene (reference sequence), are LNHDA and SQIVND.